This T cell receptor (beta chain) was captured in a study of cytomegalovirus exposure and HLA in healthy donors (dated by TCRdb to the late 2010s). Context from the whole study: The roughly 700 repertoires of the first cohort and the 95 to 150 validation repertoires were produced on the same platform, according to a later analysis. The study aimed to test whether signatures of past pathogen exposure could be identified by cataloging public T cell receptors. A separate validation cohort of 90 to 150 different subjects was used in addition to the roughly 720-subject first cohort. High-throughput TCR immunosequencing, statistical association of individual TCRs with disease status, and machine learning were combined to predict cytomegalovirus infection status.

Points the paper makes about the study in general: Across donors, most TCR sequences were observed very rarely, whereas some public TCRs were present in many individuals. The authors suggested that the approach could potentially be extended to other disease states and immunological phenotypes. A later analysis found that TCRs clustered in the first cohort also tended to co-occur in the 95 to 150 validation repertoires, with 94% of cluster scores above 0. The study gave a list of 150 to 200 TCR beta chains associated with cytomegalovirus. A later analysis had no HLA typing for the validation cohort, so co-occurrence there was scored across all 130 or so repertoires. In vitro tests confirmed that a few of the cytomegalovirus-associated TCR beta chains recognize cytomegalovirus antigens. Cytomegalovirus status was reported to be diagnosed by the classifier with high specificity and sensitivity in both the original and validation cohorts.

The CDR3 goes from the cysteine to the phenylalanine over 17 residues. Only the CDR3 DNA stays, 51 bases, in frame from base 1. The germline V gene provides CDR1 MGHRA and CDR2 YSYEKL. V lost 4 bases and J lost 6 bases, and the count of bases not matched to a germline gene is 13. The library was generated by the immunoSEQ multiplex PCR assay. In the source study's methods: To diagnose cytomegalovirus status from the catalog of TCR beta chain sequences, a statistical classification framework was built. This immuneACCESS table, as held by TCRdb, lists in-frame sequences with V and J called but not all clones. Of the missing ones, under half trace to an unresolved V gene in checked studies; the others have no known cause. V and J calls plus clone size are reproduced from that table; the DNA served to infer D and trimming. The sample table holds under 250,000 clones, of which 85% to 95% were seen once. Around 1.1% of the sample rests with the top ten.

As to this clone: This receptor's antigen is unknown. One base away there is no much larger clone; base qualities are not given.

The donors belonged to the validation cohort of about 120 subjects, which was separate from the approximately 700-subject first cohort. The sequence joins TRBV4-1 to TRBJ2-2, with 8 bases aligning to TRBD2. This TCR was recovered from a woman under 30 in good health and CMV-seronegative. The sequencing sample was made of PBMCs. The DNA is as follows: TGCGCCAGCAGCCCACGAGCGGGGGAGGGAAATCCCGGGGAGCTGTTTTTT. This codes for CASSPRAGEGNPGELFF.